This T cell receptor (beta chain) derives from a study of CD8+CD57+ T cells in acquired aplastic anemia. This clonotype has only a few counts. TCR beta VDJ and CDR3 were profiled, and genomic DNA was the template. TCRdb reprocessed the reads via MiXCR and lists one record per CDR3 protein. The profile shows some 170,000 distinct CDR3 sequences, around 48% of them singletons. V lost 5 bases and J 1 base, leaving 8 bases between the germline ends. The germline gives CDR1 ENHRY, CDR2 SYGVKD. This CDR3 region has 14 residues. All sequencing subjects had displayed CD8+CD57+ cell expansion on flow cytometry.

The chain combines TRBV10-3 with TRBJ2-2; D is unclear. The clonotype comes from a human donor with aplastic anemia. The source material was sorted CD4+, CD8+, or CD8+CD57+ T cells (not recorded which) from PBMCs. The DNA of the CDR3 is TGTGCCATCAGTCCTACAGTGAACACCGGGGAGCTGTTTTTT. Its protein is CAISPTVNTGELFF.